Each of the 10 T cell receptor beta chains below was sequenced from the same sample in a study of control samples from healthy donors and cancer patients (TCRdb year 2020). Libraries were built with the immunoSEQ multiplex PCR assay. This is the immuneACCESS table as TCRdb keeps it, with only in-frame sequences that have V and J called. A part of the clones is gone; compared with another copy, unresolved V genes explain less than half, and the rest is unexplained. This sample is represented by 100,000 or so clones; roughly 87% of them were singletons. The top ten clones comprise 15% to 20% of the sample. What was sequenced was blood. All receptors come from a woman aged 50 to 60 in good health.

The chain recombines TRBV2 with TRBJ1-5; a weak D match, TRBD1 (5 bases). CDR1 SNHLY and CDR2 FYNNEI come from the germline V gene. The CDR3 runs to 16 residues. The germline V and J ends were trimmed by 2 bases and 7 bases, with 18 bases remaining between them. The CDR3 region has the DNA TGTGCCAGCAGTGAAACCTTTCGGGGGGAGTGGCAGCCCCAGCATTTT. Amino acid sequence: CASSETFRGEWQPQHF.

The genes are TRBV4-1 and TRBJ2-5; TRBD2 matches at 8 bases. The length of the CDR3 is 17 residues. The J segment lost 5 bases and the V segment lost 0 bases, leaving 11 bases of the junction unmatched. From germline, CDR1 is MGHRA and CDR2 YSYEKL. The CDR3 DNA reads TGCGCCAGCAGCCAAGAACCCCCGGGACTAGTACGGGAGACCCAGTACTTC. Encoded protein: CASSQEPPGLVRETQYF.

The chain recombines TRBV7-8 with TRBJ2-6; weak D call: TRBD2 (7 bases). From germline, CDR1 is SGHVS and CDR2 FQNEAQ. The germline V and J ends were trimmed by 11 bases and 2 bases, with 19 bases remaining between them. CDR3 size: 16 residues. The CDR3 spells CALFGRGAAGANVLTF. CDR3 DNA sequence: TGTGCCTTATTTGGCCGGGGGGCGGCTGGGGCCAACGTCCTGACTTTC.

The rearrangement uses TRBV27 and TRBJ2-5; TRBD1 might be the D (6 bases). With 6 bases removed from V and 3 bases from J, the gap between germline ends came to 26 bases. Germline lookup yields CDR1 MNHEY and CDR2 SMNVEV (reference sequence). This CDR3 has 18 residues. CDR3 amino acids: CASRVSRGKSTWKETQYF. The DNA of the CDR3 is TGTGCCAGCAGAGTCTCTAGGGGGAAATCTACGTGGAAAGAGACCCAGTACTTC.

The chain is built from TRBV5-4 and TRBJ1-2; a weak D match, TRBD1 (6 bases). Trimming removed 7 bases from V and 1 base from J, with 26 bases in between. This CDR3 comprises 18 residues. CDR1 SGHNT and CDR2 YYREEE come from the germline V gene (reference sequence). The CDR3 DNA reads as TGTGCCAGCTCGGCCCGTTGGGGGGGGCGTGGGTATAACTATGGCTACACCTTC. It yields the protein CASSARWGGRGYNYGYTF. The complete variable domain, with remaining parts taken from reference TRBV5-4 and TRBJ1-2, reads ETGVTQSPTHLIKTRGQQVTLRCSSQSGHNTVSWYQQALGQGPQFIFQYYREEENGRGNFPPRFSGLQFPNYSSELNVNALELDDSALYLCASSARWGGRGYNYGYTFGSGTRLTVV.

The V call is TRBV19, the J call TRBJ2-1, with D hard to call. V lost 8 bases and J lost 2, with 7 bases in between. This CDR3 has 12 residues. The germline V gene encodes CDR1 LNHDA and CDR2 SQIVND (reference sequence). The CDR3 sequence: CASLGTYNEQFF. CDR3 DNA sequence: TGTGCCAGTCTTGGGACCTACAATGAGCAGTTCTTC.

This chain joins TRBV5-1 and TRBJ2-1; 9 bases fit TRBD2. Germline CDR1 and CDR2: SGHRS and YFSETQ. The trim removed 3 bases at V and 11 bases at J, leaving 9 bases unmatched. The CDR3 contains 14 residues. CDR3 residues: CASSSGGSGGKQFF. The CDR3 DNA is TGCGCCAGCAGCTCGGGCGGTAGCGGGGGAAAGCAGTTCTTC.

CDR3 residues: CASSLRLADGYNEQFF. The DNA for the CDR3 is TGTGCCAGCAGCTTACGGTTAGCGGATGGGTACAATGAGCAGTTCTTC. The rearrangement links TRBV7-2 to TRBJ2-1; a possible D gene is TRBD2 (6 bases). CDR1 and CDR2 from the germline V gene are SGHTA and FQGNSA. There are 16 residues in the CDR3. V was cut by 2 bases and J by 4 bases, with 15 bases left in between.

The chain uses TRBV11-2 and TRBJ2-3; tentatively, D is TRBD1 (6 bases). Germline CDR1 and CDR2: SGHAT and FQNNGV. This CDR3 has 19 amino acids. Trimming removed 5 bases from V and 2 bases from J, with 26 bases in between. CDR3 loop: CASSNPTDRPRGYTDTQYF. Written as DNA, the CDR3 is TGTGCCAGCAGCAACCCCACAGACAGGCCGAGAGGATACACAGATACGCAGTATTTT.

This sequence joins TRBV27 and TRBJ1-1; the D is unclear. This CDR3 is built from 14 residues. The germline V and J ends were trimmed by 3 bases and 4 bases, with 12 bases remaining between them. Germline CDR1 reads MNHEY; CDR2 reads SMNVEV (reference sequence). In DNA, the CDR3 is TGTGCCAGCAGTTTCTCAATGGGCGCCACTGAAGCTTTCTTT. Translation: CASSFSMGATEAFF.